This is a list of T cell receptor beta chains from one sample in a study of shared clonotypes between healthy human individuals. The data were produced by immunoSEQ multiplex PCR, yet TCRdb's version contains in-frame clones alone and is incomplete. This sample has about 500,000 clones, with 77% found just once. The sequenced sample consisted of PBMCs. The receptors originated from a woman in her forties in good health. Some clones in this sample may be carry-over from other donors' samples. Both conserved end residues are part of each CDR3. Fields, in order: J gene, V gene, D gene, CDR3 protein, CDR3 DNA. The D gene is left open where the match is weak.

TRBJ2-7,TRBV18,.,CASSPPVSRDLGEQYF,TGTGCCAGCTCACCACCGGTGAGCAGGGATCTCGGCGAGCAGTACTTC
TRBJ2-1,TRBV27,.,CASSFGVREFF,TGTGCCAGCAGTTTCGGGGTGAGGGAGTTCTTC
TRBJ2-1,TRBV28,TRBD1,CASIPAGTGQYNEQFF,TGTGCCAGCATACCCGCCGGGACAGGGCAATACAATGAGCAGTTCTTC
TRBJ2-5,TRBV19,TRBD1,CASSQTGGRETQYF,TGTGCCAGTAGCCAAACAGGGGGACGAGAGACCCAGTACTTC
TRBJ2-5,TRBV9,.,CASSQRKAGRETQYF,TGTGCCAGCAGCCAACGAAAGGCAGGCAGAGAGACCCAGTACTTC
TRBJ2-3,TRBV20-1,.,CSAGLIDTQYF,TGCAGTGCTGGACTAATAGATACGCAGTATTTT
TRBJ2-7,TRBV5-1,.,CASSLFLATEQYF,TGCGCCAGCAGCTTGTTTCTAGCGACCGAGCAGTACTTC
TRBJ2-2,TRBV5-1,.,CASSLDGNTGELFF,TGCGCCAGCAGCTTGGACGGGAACACCGGGGAGCTGTTTTTT
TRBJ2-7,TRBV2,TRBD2,CASSAGGHYEQYF,TGTGCCAGCAGTGCGGGGGGGCACTACGAGCAGTACTTC
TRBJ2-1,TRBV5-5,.,CASSLLGDNEQFF,TGTGCCAGCAGCTTGTTGGGGGACAATGAGCAGTTCTTC
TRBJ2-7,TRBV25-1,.,CASSELLAREQYF,TGTGCCAGCAGTGAATTACTAGCTCGCGAGCAGTACTTC
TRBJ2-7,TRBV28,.,CASGAHSYEQYF,TGTGCCAGCGGCGCCCATTCCTACGAGCAGTACTTC
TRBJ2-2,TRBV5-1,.,CASSLIGSNTGELFF,TGCGCCAGCAGCTTGATCGGCTCGAACACCGGGGAGCTGTTTTTT
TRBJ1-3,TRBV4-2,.,CASSQLPQGYTIYF,TGTGCCAGCAGCCAACTCCCACAGGGTTACACCATATATTTT
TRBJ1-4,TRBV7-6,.,CASSLARGRGEKLFF,TGTGCCAGCAGCTTAGCCCGGGGGCGGGGTGAAAAACTGTTTTTT
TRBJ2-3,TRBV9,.,CASSVRAGTQYF,TGTGCCAGCAGCGTACGGGCCGGTACGCAGTATTTT